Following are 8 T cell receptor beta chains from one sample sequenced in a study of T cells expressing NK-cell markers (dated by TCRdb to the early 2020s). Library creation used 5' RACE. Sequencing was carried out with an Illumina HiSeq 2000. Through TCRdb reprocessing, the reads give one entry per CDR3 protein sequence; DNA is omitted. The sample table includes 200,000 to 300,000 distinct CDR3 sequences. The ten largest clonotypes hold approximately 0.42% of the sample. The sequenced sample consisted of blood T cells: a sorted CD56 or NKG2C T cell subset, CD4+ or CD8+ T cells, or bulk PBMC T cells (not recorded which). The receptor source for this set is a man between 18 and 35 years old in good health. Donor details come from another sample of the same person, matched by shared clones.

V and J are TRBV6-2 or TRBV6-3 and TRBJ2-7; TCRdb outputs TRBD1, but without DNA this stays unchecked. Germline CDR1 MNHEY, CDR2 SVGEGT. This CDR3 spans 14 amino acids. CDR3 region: CASKTPARSYEQYF.

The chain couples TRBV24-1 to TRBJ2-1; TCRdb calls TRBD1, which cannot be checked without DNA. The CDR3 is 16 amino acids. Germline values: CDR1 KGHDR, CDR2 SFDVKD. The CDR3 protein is CATSDLRDRVRSEQFF.

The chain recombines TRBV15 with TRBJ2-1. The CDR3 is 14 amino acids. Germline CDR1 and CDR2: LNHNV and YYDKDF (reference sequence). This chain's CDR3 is CATSRDLDQDEQFF.

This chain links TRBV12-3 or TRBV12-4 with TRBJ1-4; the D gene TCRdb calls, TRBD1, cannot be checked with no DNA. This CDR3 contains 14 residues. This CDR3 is CASGRGVVNEKLFF.

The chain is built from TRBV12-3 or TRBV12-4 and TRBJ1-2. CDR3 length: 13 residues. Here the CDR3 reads CASTQLSRRGYTF.

The chain's CDR3 is CASSLEDSGGKRYF. V usage is TRBV11-2 and J usage is TRBJ2-7; TCRdb picks TRBD1, but there is no DNA to check that call. Germline values: CDR1 SGHAT, CDR2 FQNNGV. The CDR3 totals 14 residues.

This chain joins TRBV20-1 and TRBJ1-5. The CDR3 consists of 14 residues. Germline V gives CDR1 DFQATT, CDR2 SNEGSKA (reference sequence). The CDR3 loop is CSATRGDGNQPQHF.

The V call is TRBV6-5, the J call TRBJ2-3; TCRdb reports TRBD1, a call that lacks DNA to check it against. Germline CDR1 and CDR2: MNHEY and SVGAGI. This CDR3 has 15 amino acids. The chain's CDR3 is CASSSPGASTDTQYF.